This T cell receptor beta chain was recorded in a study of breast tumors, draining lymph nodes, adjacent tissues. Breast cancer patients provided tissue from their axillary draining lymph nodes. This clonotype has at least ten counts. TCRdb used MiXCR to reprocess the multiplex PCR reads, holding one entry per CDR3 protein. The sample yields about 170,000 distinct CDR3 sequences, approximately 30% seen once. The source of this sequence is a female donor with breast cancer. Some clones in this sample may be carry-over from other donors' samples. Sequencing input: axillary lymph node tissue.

The CDR3 DNA reads TGTGCCAGCAGTTACCCTAGACCCTACGAGCAGTACTTC. Its protein product is CASSYPRPYEQYF. This sequence joins TRBV6-2 or TRBV6-3 and TRBJ2-7; D is unresolved. V lost 2 bases and J 2 bases, leaving 7 bases between the germline ends. Germline V gives CDR1 MNHEY, CDR2 SVGEGT. The CDR3 runs 13 residues.